This entry lists 5 T cell receptor beta chains sequenced from one sample in a study of blood T cell repertoires in COVID-19. TCRdb keeps only in-frame clones here, not all; method: immunoSEQ multiplex PCR. The sample shows tens of thousands of clones, 76% of them seen only once. Sequencing was carried out using peripheral blood. These TCRs come from a man in his 70s with active or convalescent COVID-19.

The rearrangement joins TRBV6-5 to TRBJ2-4, with D perhaps matching TRBD1 (6 bases). Germline-derived CDR1 and CDR2 are MNHEY and SVGAGI. CDR3 length: 15 amino acids. Trimming pared 4 bases from V and 0 bases from J, leaving 10 bases between. The CDR3, as DNA: TGTGCCAGCAGTTGGGGGACAAGAGCCAAAAACATTCAGTACTTC. This codes for CASSWGTRAKNIQYF.

This rearrangement joins TRBV7-9 to TRBJ1-2; perhaps TRBD1 as D (5 bases). V was clipped by 6 bases and J by 4 bases, with 9 bases between them. Germline lookup yields CDR1 SEHNR and CDR2 FQNEAQ (reference sequence). The CDR3 contains 12 residues. CDR3 region: CASRGLSYGYTF. The CDR3 region has the DNA TGTGCCAGCAGGGGACTGAGCTATGGCTACACCTTC.

V and J are TRBV12-3 or TRBV12-4 and TRBJ1-3; no clear D gene. This CDR3 is built from 12 residues. V lost 5 bases to trimming and J lost 4 bases, with 6 bases between them. For the CDR3, the DNA is TGTGCCAGCAGTCCGACAGGAAACACCATATATTTT. This encodes CASSPTGNTIYF.

The chain joins TRBV10-3 to TRBJ2-5, with 9 bases fitting TRBD2. CDR3 size: 16 residues. Per germline, CDR1 ENHRY and CDR2 SYGVKD. With 6 bases clipped from V and 2 bases from J, the junction kept 10 bases outside the gene matches. CDR3 DNA sequence: TGTGCCATCAGGAAGGCAGCGGGGGGACAGCAAGAGACCCAGTACTTC. Encoded protein: CAIRKAAGGQQETQYF.

V and J are TRBV5-5 and TRBJ2-1; no firm D call. CDR3 length: 15 residues. The V and J ends lost 1 base and 4 bases respectively, with 12 bases between them. Looked up from germline, CDR1 is SGHKS and CDR2 is YYEKEE (reference sequence). This CDR3 is CASSLNAREYNEQFF. CDR3 nucleotides: TGTGCCAGCAGCTTGAACGCACGAGAATACAATGAGCAGTTCTTC.